This TCR beta chain was profiled in a study of response to subunit inactivated influenza vaccine. TCRdb called the RT-PCR reads again in MiXCR, with one record for every CDR3 protein. Of hundreds of thousands of distinct CDR3 sequences listed, 18% are singletons. The CDR3 spans 14 residues. Trimming removed 1 base at V and 6 bases at J, with 10 bases between. Germline CDR1 and CDR2: LGHNA and YSLEER. This clonotype was sampled from a man aged 50 or older who received an inactivated influenza vaccine. This material consisted of PBMCs from blood, taken roughly 5 days after vaccination. The chain carries TRBV4-3 and TRBJ2-1; no reliable D call. CDR3 bases: TGCGCCAGCAGCCAAGTTGCTCTCTTCAATGAGCAGTTCTTC. Its protein product is CASSQVALFNEQFF.